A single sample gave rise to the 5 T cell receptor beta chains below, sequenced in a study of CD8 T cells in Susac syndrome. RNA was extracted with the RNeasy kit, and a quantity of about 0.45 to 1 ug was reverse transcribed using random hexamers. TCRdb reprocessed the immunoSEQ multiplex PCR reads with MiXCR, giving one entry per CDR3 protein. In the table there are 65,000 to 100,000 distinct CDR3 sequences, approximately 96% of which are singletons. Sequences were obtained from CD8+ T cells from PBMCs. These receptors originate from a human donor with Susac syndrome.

CDR3 residues: CASSPRQGSYEQYF. In DNA, the CDR3 is TGTGCCAGCAGTCCTCGACAGGGGTCCTACGAGCAGTACTTC. The chain links TRBV28 to TRBJ2-7, with 8 nucleotides matching TRBD1. This CDR3 comprises 14 residues. V shed 5 bases and J 1 base; nucleotides not matched to a gene: 4. CDR1 MDHEN and CDR2 SYDVKM come from the germline V gene.

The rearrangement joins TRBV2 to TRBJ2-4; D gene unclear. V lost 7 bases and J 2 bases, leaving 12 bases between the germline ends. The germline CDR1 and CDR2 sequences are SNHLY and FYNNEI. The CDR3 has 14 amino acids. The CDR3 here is CASKGVASKNIQYF. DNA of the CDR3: TGTGCCAGCAAGGGTGTGGCGTCCAAAAACATTCAGTACTTC.

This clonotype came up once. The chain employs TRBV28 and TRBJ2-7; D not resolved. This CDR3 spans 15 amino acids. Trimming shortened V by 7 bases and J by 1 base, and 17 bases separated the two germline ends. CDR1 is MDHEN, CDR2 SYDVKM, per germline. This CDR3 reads CASTSTFGQSYEQYF. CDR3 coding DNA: TGTGCCAGCACTTCAACTTTTGGCCAGTCCTACGAGCAGTACTTC. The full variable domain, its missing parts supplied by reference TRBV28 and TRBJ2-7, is DVKVTQSSRYLVKRTGEKVFLECVQDMDHENMFWYRQDPGLGLRLIYFSYDVKMKEKGDIPEGYSVSREKKERFSLILESASTNQTSMYLCASTSTFGQSYEQYFGPGTRLTVT.

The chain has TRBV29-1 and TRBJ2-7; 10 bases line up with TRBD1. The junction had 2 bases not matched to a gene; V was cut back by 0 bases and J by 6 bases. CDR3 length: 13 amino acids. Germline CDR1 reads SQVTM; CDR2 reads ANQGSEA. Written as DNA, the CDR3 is TGCAGCGTTGAAGATGGGACAGGGGCCGAGCAGTACTTC. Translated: CSVEDGTGAEQYF.

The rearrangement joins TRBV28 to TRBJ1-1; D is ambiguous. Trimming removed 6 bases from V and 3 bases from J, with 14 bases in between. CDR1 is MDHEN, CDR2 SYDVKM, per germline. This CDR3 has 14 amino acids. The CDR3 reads CASSPAIVDTEAFF. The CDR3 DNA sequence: TGTGCCAGCAGCCCGGCCATTGTGGACACTGAAGCTTTCTTT.